A selection of T cell receptor beta chains follows, all from one sample in a study of cytomegalovirus exposure and HLA in healthy donors. Measured with immunoSEQ multiplex PCR; TCRdb has only the in-frame clones, and not every one. Counted here are over 75,000 clones, 65% to 90% occurring once; the ten biggest clones make up 3% to 3.5%. The sequenced sample was PBMCs. Receptors originate from a man aged 30 to 45 in good health and CMV-seropositive. CDR3s leave out the opening cysteine and the closing phenylalanine or tryptophan. Fields, in order: CDR3 protein, J gene, V gene.

CDR3: ASRVRQPEGYT
J: TRBJ1-2
V: TRBV7-2

CDR3: ASSSGYGTETNTGELF
J: TRBJ2-2
V: TRBV5-5

CDR3: ASSPGGDANYGYT
J: TRBJ1-2
V: TRBV9

CDR3: ASSPRRQATNEKLF
J: TRBJ1-4
V: TRBV5-5

CDR3: ASSLLSGMNTEAF
J: TRBJ1-1
V: TRBV5-5

CDR3: ASSLGTRSYEQY
J: .
V: TRBV7-2

CDR3: ASSGRGLDETQY
J: TRBJ2-5
V: TRBV5-1

CDR3: ASSPWTASYEQY
J: TRBJ2-7
V: TRBV7-2

CDR3: ASSWGLDRGLGEQY
J: TRBJ2-7
V: TRBV5-1

CDR3: ASRHPSPSDRGSYGYT
J: TRBJ1-2
V: TRBV7-9

CDR3: ASSLPRTSGTDTQY
J: TRBJ2-3
V: TRBV7-2

CDR3: ASCRDRDGEAF
J: TRBJ1-1
V: TRBV6-1

CDR3: ASSLSILSYEQY
J: .
V: TRBV27

CDR3: ASKSSGPTGELF
J: TRBJ2-2
V: TRBV19

CDR3: ASSAPGNQPQH
J: TRBJ1-5
V: TRBV25-1

CDR3: ASSLGTVVPRRGPGELF
J: TRBJ2-2
V: TRBV9

CDR3: ASSSVAGGGAGELF
J: TRBJ2-2
V: TRBV6-5

CDR3: ASSSRQANPTTNEKLF
J: TRBJ1-4
V: TRBV7-6

CDR3: ASSLGGSGETQY
J: TRBJ2-5
V: TRBV5-6

CDR3: ASSPRGGTPGANVLT
J: TRBJ2-6
V: TRBV11-2

CDR3: ASSWGLAGESPGANVLT
J: TRBJ2-6
V: TRBV5-6

CDR3: ATGSGGDNEQF
J: TRBJ2-1
V: TRBV10-3